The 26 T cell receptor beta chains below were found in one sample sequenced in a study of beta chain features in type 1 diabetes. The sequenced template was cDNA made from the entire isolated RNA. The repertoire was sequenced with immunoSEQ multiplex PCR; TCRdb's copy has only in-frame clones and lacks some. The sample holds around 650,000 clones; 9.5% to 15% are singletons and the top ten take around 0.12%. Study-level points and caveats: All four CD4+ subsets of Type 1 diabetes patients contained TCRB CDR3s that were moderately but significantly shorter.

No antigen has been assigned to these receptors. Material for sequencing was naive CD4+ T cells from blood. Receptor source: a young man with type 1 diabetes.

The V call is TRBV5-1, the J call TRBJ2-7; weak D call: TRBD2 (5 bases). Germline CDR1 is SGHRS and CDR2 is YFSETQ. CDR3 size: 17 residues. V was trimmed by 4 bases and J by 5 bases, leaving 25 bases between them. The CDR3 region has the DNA TGCGCCAGCAGCCTGGCTACACTACCCCTAGCTGCCGACGAGCAGTACTTC. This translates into CASSLATLPLAADEQYF.

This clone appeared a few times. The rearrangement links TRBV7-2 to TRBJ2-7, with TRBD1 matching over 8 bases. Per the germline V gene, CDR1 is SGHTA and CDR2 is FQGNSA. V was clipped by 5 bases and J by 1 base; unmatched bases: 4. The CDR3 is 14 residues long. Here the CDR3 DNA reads TGTGCCAGCAGCAACCGACAGGGGTCCTACGAGCAGTACTTC. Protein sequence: CASSNRQGSYEQYF.

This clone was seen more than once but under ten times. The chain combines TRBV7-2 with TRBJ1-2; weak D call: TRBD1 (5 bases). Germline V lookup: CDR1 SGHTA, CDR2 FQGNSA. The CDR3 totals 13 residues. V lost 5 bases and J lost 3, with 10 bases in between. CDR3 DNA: TGTGCCAGCAGCCCCTCGGGGGACTATGGCTACACCTTC. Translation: CASSPSGDYGYTF.

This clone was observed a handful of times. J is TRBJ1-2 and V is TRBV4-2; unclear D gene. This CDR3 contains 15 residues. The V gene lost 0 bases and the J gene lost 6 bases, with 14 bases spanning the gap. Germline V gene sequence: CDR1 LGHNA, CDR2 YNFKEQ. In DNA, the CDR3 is TGTGCCAGCAGCCAAGAGGGCCGCGCCATAGATGGCTACACCTTC. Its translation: CASSQEGRAIDGYTF.

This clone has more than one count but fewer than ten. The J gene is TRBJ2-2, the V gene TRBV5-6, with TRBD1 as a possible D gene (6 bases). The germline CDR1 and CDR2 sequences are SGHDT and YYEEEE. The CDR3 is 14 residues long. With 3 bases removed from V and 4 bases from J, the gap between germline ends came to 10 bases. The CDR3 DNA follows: TGTGCCAGCAGCTCAGGGGCCTCCACCGGGGAGCTGTTTTTT. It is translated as CASSSGASTGELFF. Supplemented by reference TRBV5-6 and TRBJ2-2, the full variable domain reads DAGVTQSPTHLIKTRGQQVTLRCSPKSGHDTVSWYQQALGQGPQFIFQYYEEEERQRGNFPDRFSGHQFPNYSSELNVNALLLGDSALYLCASSSGASTGELFFGEGSRLTVL.

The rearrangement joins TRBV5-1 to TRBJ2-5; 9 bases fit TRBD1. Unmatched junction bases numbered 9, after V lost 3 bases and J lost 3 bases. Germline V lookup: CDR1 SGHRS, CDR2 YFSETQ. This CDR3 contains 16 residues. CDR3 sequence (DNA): TGCGCCAGCAGCTACCGACAGGGGGGGATAGAAGAGACCCAGTACTTC. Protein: CASSYRQGGIEETQYF.

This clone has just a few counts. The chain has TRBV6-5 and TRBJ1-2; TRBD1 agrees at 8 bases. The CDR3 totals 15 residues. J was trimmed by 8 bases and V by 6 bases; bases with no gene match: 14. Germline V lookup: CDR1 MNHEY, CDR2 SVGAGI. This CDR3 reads CASRYPPDRGGGYTF. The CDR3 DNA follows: TGTGCCAGCAGATATCCCCCAGACAGGGGCGGAGGCTACACCTTC.

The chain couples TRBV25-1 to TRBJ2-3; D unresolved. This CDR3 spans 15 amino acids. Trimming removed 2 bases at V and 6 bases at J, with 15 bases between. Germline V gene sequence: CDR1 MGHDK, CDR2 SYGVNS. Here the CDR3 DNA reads TGTGCCAGCAGTGAACAAGAAGGCGTTTGGGATACGCAGTATTTT. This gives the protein CASSEQEGVWDTQYF.

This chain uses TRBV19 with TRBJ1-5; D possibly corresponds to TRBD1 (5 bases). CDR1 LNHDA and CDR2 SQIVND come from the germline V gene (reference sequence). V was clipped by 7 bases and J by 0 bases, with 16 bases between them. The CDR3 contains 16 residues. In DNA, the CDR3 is TGTGCCAGTACCCAAACGGGACCTCATAGCAATCAGCCCCAGCATTTT. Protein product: CASTQTGPHSNQPQHF.

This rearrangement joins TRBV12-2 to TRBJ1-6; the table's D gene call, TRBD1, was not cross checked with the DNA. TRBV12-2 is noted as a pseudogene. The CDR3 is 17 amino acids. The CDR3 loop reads CASRLATDRPIVSPLHF. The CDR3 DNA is TGTGCAAGTCGCTTAGCGACCGACAGGCCAATTGTTTCACCCCTCCACTTT.

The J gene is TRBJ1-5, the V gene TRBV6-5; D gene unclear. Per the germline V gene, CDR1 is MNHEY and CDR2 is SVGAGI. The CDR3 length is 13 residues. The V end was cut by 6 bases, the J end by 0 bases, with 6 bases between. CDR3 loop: CASRLHSNQPQHF. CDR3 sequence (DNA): TGTGCCAGCAGACTCCATAGCAATCAGCCCCAGCATTTT.

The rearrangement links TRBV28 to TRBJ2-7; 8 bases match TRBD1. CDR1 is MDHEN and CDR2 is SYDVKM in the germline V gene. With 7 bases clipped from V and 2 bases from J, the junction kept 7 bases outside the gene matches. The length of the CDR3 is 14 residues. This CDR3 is CASKPGQATYEQYF. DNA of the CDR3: TGTGCCAGCAAGCCGGGACAGGCCACCTACGAGCAGTACTTC. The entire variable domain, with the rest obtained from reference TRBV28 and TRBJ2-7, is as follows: DVKVTQSSRYLVKRTGEKVFLECVQDMDHENMFWYRQDPGLGLRLIYFSYDVKMKEKGDIPEGYSVSREKKERFSLILESASTNQTSMYLCASKPGQATYEQYFGPGTRLTVT.

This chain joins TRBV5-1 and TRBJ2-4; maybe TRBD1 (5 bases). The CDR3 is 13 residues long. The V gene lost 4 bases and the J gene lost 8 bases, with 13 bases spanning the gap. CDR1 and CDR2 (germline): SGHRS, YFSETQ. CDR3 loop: CASSIRVGDIQYF. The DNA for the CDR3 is TGCGCCAGCAGCATCAGGGTAGGGGACATTCAGTACTTC.

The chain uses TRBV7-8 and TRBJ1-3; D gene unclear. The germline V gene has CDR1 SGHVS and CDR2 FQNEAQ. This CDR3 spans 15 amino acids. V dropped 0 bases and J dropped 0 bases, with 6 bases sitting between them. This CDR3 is CASSLALSSGNTIYF. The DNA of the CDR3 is TGTGCCAGCAGCTTAGCTCTGAGCTCTGGAAACACCATATATTTT.

CDR3 in amino acids: CASSLNTDTQYF. The CDR3 DNA reads TGTGCCAGCAGTTTAAACACAGATACGCAGTATTTT. The chain couples TRBV28 to TRBJ2-3; D is unresolved. The CDR3 is 12 residues long. Germline-derived CDR1 and CDR2 are MDHEN and SYDVKM. The V end lost 2 bases, the J end lost 2 bases, and 2 bases lay between the germline ends.

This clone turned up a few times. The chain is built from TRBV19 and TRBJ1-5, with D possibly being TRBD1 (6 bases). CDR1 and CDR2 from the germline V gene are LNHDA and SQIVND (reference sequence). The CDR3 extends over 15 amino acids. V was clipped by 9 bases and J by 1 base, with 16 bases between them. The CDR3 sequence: CASNPLQGSNQPQHF. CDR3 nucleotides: TGTGCCAGCAACCCCCTACAGGGAAGCAATCAGCCCCAGCATTTT.

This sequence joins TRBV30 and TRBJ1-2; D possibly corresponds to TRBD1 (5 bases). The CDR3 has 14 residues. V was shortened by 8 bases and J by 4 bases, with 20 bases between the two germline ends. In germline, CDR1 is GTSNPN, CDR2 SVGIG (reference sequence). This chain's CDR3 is CAQSDGGAPYGYTF. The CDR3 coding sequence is TGTGCCCAATCAGACGGAGGGGCTCCCTATGGCTACACCTTC.

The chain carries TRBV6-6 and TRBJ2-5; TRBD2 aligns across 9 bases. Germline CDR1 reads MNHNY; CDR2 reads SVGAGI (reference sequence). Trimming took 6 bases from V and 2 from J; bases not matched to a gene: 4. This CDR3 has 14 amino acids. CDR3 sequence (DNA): TGTGCCAGCAGCCCAAGCGGGGGGCAAGAGACCCAGTACTTC. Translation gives CASSPSGGQETQYF.

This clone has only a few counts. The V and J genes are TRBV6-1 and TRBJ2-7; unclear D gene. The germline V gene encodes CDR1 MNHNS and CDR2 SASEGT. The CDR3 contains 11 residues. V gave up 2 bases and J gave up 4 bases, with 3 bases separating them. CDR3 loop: CASSEMYEQYF. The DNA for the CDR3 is TGTGCCAGCAGTGAAATGTACGAGCAGTACTTC.

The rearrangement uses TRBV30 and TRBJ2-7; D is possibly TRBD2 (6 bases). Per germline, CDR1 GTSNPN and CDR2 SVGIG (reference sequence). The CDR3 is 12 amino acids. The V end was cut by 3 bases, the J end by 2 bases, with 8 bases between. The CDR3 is CAWRPGAYEQYF. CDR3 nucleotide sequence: TGTGCCTGGAGGCCGGGAGCCTACGAGCAGTACTTC.

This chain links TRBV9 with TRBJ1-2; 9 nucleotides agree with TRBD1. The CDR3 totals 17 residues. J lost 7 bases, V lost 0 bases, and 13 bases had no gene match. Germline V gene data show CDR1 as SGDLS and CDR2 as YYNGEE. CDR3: CASSVVTDRGGRGGYTF. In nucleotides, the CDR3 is TGTGCCAGCAGCGTAGTCACGGACAGGGGCGGGAGGGGTGGCTACACCTTC.

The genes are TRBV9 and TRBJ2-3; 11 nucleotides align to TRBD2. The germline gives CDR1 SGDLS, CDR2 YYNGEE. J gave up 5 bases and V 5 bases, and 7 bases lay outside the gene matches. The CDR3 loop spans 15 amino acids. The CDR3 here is CASSPTTSGGDTQYF. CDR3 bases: TGTGCCAGCAGTCCTACTACTAGCGGGGGAGATACGCAGTATTTT.

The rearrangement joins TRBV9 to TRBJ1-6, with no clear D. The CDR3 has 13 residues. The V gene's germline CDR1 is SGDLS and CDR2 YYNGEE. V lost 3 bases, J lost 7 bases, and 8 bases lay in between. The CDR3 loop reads CASSDEINSPLHF. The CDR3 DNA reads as TGTGCCAGCAGCGATGAGATAAATTCACCCCTCCACTTT.

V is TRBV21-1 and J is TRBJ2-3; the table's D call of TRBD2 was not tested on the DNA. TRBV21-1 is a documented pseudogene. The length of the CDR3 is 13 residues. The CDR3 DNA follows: TGTGCCAGCAGCTCCTCGTATCCAGATACGCAGTATTTT. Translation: CASSSSYPDTQYF.

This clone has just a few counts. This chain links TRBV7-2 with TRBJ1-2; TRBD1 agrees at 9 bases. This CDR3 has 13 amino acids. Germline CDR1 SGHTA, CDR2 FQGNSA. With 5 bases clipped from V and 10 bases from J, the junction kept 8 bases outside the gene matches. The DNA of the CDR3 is TGTGCCAGCAGCCCACCGGGACAGGGAGCCTACACCTTC. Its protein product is CASSPPGQGAYTF.

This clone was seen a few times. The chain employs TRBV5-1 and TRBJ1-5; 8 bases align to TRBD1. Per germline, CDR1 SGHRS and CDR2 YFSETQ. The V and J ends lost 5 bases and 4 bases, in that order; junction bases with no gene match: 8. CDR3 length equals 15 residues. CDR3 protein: CASSPGTGQNQPQHF. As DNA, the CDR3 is TGCGCCAGCAGTCCCGGGACAGGCCAGAATCAGCCCCAGCATTTT.